This record concerns one T cell receptor (beta chain) sequence. Here immunoSEQ multiplex PCR was the method, and the copy in TCRdb shows in-frame clones only, minus some. Counted here are 130,000 or so clones, about 86% occurring once; the ten biggest clones make up more than 10%. Germline V gives CDR1 MNHEY, CDR2 SVGAGI. The CDR3 extends over 15 amino acids. After removal of 5 bases from V and 4 bases from J, the junction contained 5 bases not matched to a gene. These data belong to a study of T cell responses to AZD1222 COVID-19 vaccine. The clonotype comes from an adult in good health. V is TRBV6-5 and J is TRBJ2-1; TRBD2 agrees at 10 bases. The material sequenced was peripheral blood, taken on day 0 of AZD1222 vaccination. This CDR3 is CASSPRTSGYNEQFF. In DNA, the CDR3 is TGTGCCAGCAGTCCGAGGACTAGCGGATACAATGAGCAGTTCTTC.